This is a list of T cell receptor beta chains from one sample in a study of post-analysis software for immune sequencing data. From the PCR reads, TCRdb called clonotypes with MiXCR, one entry per CDR3 protein. This sample has roughly 580,000 distinct CDR3 sequences, with about 40% found just once. The sequenced sample consisted of blood. These receptors all come from a girl under 18 with multiple sclerosis. Both conserved end residues are part of each CDR3. The D gene is left open where the match is weak. Part of the rows lack a size; the others show once, few, many or a class for expanded clones.

>TRBJ2-5|NA|TRBV10-3|NA
TGTGCCATCAGTCAAGGGCCCCAGGAGACCCAGTACTTC
CAISQGPQETQYF
>TRBJ2-3|few|TRBV5-1|NA
TGCGCCAGCAGCCCAGGGGGACTCACAGATACGCAGTATTTT
CASSPGGLTDTQYF
>TRBJ2-3|few|TRBV10-3|TRBD2
TGTGCCATCAGTGATGAGCGGGAGTCCGGGGATACGCAGTATTTT
CAISDERESGDTQYF
>TRBJ2-5|NA|TRBV12-3/TRBV12-4|TRBD1
TGTGCCAGCAGCCCGCACAGGGGAGAGACCCAGTACTTC
CASSPHRGETQYF
>TRBJ1-2|few|TRBV5-1|NA
TGCGCCAGCAGCTCGTGGACAGAGGCCTATGGCTACACCTTC
CASSSWTEAYGYTF
>TRBJ2-5|few|TRBV12-3/TRBV12-4|NA
TGTGCCAGCAGTTTAGCGTATCAGGGGACGGAGACCCAGTACTTC
CASSLAYQGTETQYF
>TRBJ2-1|few|TRBV7-3|NA
TGTGCCAGCAGCCCCAACTGGGGGGATGAGCAGTTCTTC
CASSPNWGDEQFF
>TRBJ2-7|NA|TRBV29-1|TRBD1
TGCAGCGTCGGGACAGGGGACCACGAGCAGTACTTC
CSVGTGDHEQYF
>TRBJ1-2|NA|TRBV12-3/TRBV12-4|TRBD1
TGTGCCAGCAGTACCGGACAGGGGGTCTTTGGCTACACCTTC
CASSTGQGVFGYTF
>TRBJ1-2|few|TRBV6-5|NA
TGTGCCAGCAGTTACTCAAGAGGGGCCAACTATGGCTACACCTTC
CASSYSRGANYGYTF
>TRBJ2-7|NA|TRBV7-3|NA
TGTGCCAGCAGTTGGGGAGAGGGCTACGAGCAGTACTTC
CASSWGEGYEQYF
>TRBJ2-7|NA|TRBV4-2|TRBD1
TGTGCCAGCAGCTCAAGGGCAGACAGGGGGAACATTCGGTACTTC
CASSSRADRGNIRYF
>TRBJ2-6|many|TRBV6-4|TRBD1
TGTGCCAGCAGCGACCAGGGGGCTGGGGCCAACGTCCTGACTTTC
CASSDQGAGANVLTF
>TRBJ2-5|NA|TRBV28|NA
TGTGCCAGTAGTTTAAGGCTACGGGGTATCCAAGAGACCCAGTACTTC
CASSLRLRGIQETQYF
>TRBJ2-7|NA|TRBV20-1|TRBD2
TGCAGTGCCTCCCCCTGGGCGGGAGAGTCTTACGAGCAGTACTTC
CSASPWAGESYEQYF
>TRBJ2-1|few|TRBV6-5|TRBD2
TGTGCCAGCAGTTACCATAGCGGGGGGACCCACAATGAGCAGTTCTTC
CASSYHSGGTHNEQFF
>TRBJ2-1|NA|TRBV5-1|TRBD1
TGCGCCAGCAGACCAAGACAGGGGGGCTACAATGAGCAGTTCTTC
CASRPRQGGYNEQFF
>TRBJ2-7|few|TRBV5-6|TRBD1
TGTGCCAGCAGCCCCTTTAGACAGGGGTGGTACGAGCAGTACTTC
CASSPFRQGWYEQYF
>TRBJ2-5|NA|TRBV9|TRBD2
TGTGCCAGCAGCGTGGCGGGGGGTTTCGAGACCCAGTACTTC
CASSVAGGFETQYF
>TRBJ2-1|NA|TRBV5-7|NA
TGTGCCAGCAGCTCCAATCTGGACGATGAGCAGGTCTTC
CASSSNLDDEQVF
>TRBJ2-7|NA|TRBV6-5|TRBD1
TGTGCCAGCAGTTACTTGGACAGGGCATTAAGCGAGCAGTACTTC
CASSYLDRALSEQYF
>TRBJ1-1|NA|TRBV6-2/TRBV6-3|TRBD1
TGTGCCACCATGCGCCCCAGGGGGGACACTGAAGCTTTCTTT
CATMRPRGDTEAFF
>TRBJ2-3|NA|TRBV5-1|TRBD2
TGCGCCAGCAGCTTGGATCCGGGACTAGCGGGAGGAGATACGCAGTATTTT
CASSLDPGLAGGDTQYF
>TRBJ1-1|NA|TRBV7-6|TRBD1
TGTGCCACCCGGGTTGGGACAGGGATGACTGAAGCTTTCTTT
CATRVGTGMTEAFF
>TRBJ2-6|few|TRBV28|TRBD2
TGTGCCAGCAGTTTGACGGGGGGAGGCTCTGGGGCCAACGTCCTGACTTTC
CASSLTGGGSGANVLTF
>TRBJ1-2|few|TRBV7-9|NA
TGTGCCAGCAGTTTCACGACATTCTATGGCTACACCTTC
CASSFTTFYGYTF
>TRBJ2-1|NA|TRBV7-9|TRBD1
TGTGCCAGCAGCCAAGACAGGGCAGCCTACAATGAGCAGTTCTTC
CASSQDRAAYNEQFF
>TRBJ2-5|few|TRBV29-1|NA
TGCAGCGCCGTAATCTCTTTCTCGGAACAGTACTTC
CSAVISFSEQYF
>TRBJ2-7|few|TRBV12-3/TRBV12-4|NA
TGTGCCAGCAGTTTAGGACTCTCCGAGGGCGAGCAGTACTTC
CASSLGLSEGEQYF
>TRBJ2-1|NA|TRBV12-3/TRBV12-4|NA
TGTGCCAGCAGTTTTAATCTTGACAATGAGCAGTTCTTC
CASSFNLDNEQFF
>TRBJ1-2|few|TRBV20-1|NA
TGCAGTGCTAGAGTTTTGACGGTTGACTATGGCTACACCTTC
CSARVLTVDYGYTF
>TRBJ1-1|NA|TRBV5-6|NA
TGTGCCAGCAGCTTCCAGCTCACCCCAGCTTTCTTT
CASSFQLTPAFF
>TRBJ1-4|NA|TRBV20-1|NA
TGCAGTGCTAGAGATTCGGTGGGGGGAGGAAATGAAAAACTGTTTTTT
CSARDSVGGGNEKLFF
>TRBJ2-4|many|TRBV10-3|NA
TGTGCCATCAGCGGAGGGGATGAAAACAAAAACATTCAGTACTTC
CAISGGDENKNIQYF
>TRBJ1-2|NA|TRBV10-3|NA
TGTGCCATCAGGACAGGAGCGGCTAACTATGGCTATACCTTC
CAIRTGAANYGYTF
>TRBJ1-5|few|TRBV29-1|NA
TGCAGCGTTGGGACAGCTAATCAGCCCCAGCATTTT
CSVGTANQPQHF
>TRBJ1-1|many|TRBV5-1|NA
TGTGCCAGCAGCTCCCAGGGTAACACTGAAGCTTTCTTT
CASSSQGNTEAFF
>TRBJ1-1|NA|TRBV27|NA
TGTGCCAGCAGTATCGGACAGCCGAACACTGAAGCTTTCTTT
CASSIGQPNTEAFF
>TRBJ1-2|NA|TRBV6-5|NA
TGTGCCAGCAGCCCTGGACCCCGTGGGAACTATGGCTACACCTTC
CASSPGPRGNYGYTF
>TRBJ2-5|NA|TRBV7-3|TRBD1
TGTGCCAGCCGAAGATCCCCCAGACAGGGATGGGGGACCCAGTACTTC
CASRRSPRQGWGTQYF
>TRBJ2-3|NA|TRBV6-1|TRBD2
TGTGCCAGCAGTGACGCTCGGGCTAGCGGTGACACAGATACGCAGTATTTT
CASSDARASGDTDTQYF